The clone carrying this T cell receptor beta chain is labeled as medium-sized (0.01 to 0.1%). Its antigen is undetermined. The germline V and J ends were trimmed by 2 bases and 3 bases, with 9 bases remaining between them. Germline V gene lookup returns CDR1 MNHNY and CDR2 SVGAGI (reference sequence). The CDR3 is 14 amino acids. The template was genomic DNA from peripheral blood, not RNA. The data belong to a study of T cell repertoires in aging, cancer and after chemotherapy. Study-level background: Donor ages fell into six groups from 30 or younger up to 70 or older. Glioblastoma patients receiving temozolomide-based therapy gave paired samples before and after chemotherapy. The full dataset contained several million TCR reads. Overall study results and limits: Age-matched healthy donors had significantly more diverse, less clonal blood TCR repertoires than untreated cancer patients.

Multiplex touch-down PCR with TRB-A/B primers amplified rearranged V-D-J TRB sequences. TCRdb re-analysed the multiplex PCR reads in MiXCR, keeping a single row per CDR3 protein. The sample yields 1,200 to 1,500 distinct CDR3 sequences, less than 25% seen once. The sample was blood. This receptor was obtained from a human donor with a solid tumor. The chain joins TRBV6-6 to TRBJ2-3; the D is unclear. CDR3 loop: CASSYGGRTDTQYF. In nucleotides, the CDR3 is TGTGCCAGCAGTTACGGTGGCAGGACAGATACGCAGTATTTT.